The TCR beta chain under discussion was sequenced for a study of T cell responses to AZD1222 COVID-19 vaccine. At the level of the study: Pooled in the analysis were second doses at about 4 or about 12 weeks. Findings of the study overall: White British donors predominated, females outnumbered males, and clonal diversity was possibly underestimated.

On this clone itself: What it binds is unknown.

Germline CDR1 is MDHEN and CDR2 is SYDVKM. Trimming shortened V by 6 bases and J by 9 bases, and 9 bases separated the two germline ends. The CDR3 totals 12 residues. Using immunoSEQ multiplex PCR, the repertoire was profiled, and TCRdb retains in-frame clones only, with some absent. The sample shows some 120,000 clones, more than 75% of them seen only once. The chain is built from TRBV28 and TRBJ1-6; D gene uncertain. Source: peripheral blood, taken on day 0 of AZD1222 vaccination. The receptor's source is an adult in good health. The CDR3 nucleotides are TGTGCCAGCAGCTCCGGAATTTCACCCCTCCACTTT. This encodes CASSSGISPLHF.